One and the same sample provided the 2 T cell receptor beta chains below, sequenced in a study of blood T cell repertoires in COVID-19. Here immunoSEQ multiplex PCR was the method, and the copy in TCRdb shows in-frame clones only, minus some. The table has 61,000 or so clones, just over 85% seen once; the top ten hold less than 20%. Sequenced sample: peripheral blood. These receptors were taken from a woman older than 75 with active COVID-19.

This rearrangement joins TRBV5-1 to TRBJ2-7, with 9 bases fitting TRBD2. Germline assignment: CDR1 SGHRS and CDR2 YFSETQ. The V and J ends lost 2 bases and 7 bases, in that order; junction bases with no gene match: 7. This CDR3 contains 14 residues. CDR3 DNA: TGCGCCAGCAGCTTCGCGGGGGGGCCGGAAGAGCAGTACTTC. It is translated as CASSFAGGPEEQYF.

V gene TRBV7-6 combines with J gene TRBJ1-1; D is uncertain. Germline V lookup: CDR1 SGHVS, CDR2 FNYEAQ. The germline V and J ends were trimmed by 3 bases and 2 bases, with 7 bases remaining between them. This CDR3 has 13 amino acids. CDR3: CASSFTENTEAFF. The CDR3 DNA sequence: TGTGCCAGCAGCTTCACAGAAAACACTGAAGCTTTCTTT.